A selection of T cell receptor beta chains follows, all from one sample in a study of cytomegalovirus exposure and HLA in healthy donors. Sequencing used immunoSEQ multiplex PCR; TCRdb keeps in-frame clones, though not all of them. The sample records 130,000 or so clones, roughly 82% being singletons. Sequences were obtained from PBMCs. The receptors were gathered from a man in his late teens or twenties in good health and CMV-seropositive. The CDR3 runs from the conserved cysteine through the conserved F or W. D genes are given only for firm matches. The size entry is marked missing in some rows and otherwise reads once, few, many or a size class.

v_call	d_call	j_call	clone_size	cdr3_aa	cdr3_nt
TRBV6-1	TRBD1	TRBJ1-5	few	CASSEGWTGGNQPQHF	TGTGCCAGCAGTGAAGGGTGGACAGGGGGAAACCAGCCCCAGCATTTT
TRBV4-1	TRBD2	TRBJ2-7	-	CASGLAGNYEQYF	TGCGCCAGCGGACTAGCGGGGAACTACGAGCAGTACTTC
TRBV28	TRBD1	TRBJ2-7	-	CATTTQGLGEQYF	TGTGCCACCACGACACAGGGGTTGGGCGAGCAGTACTTC
TRBV4-1	-	TRBJ2-2	-	CASSQDELGPGELFF	TGCGCCAGCAGCCAAGATGAGCTGGGGCCCGGGGAGCTGTTTTTT
TRBV9	-	TRBJ2-7	-	CASSVGGGGHYEQYF	TGTGCCAGCAGCGTAGGGGGCGGGGGCCACTACGAGCAGTACTTC
TRBV30	TRBD1	TRBJ1-2	-	CAWSAGTGFGYTF	TGTGCCTGGAGTGCTGGGACAGGGTTCGGCTACACCTTC
TRBV6-1	-	TRBJ2-1	-	CASRPGVRRFF	TGTGCCAGCAGGCCGGGAGTACGAAGGTTCTTC
TRBV29-1	-	TRBJ2-2	-	CSVEDLSTGEAGELFF	TGCAGCGTTGAAGATCTATCTACGGGAGAGGCCGGGGAGCTGTTTTTT
TRBV5-1	TRBD1	TRBJ2-7	-	CASSSGTGYEQYF	TGCGCCAGCAGCTCCGGGACAGGATACGAGCAGTACTTC
TRBV5-5	-	TRBJ1-2	-	CASSLRVNYGYTF	TGTGCCAGCAGCTTACGGGTAAACTATGGCTACACCTTC
TRBV5-1	TRBD1	TRBJ2-3	-	CASSPGQISTDTQYF	TGCGCCAGCAGCCCGGGACAGATTAGCACAGATACGCAGTATTTT
TRBV9	TRBD1	TRBJ2-7	-	CASSRQGEGTYEQYF	TGTGCCAGCAGCAGGCAGGGGGAAGGTACCTACGAGCAGTACTTC
TRBV14	-	TRBJ2-7	once	CASSHGQSLREQYF	TGTGCCAGCAGTCACGGACAGTCCCTCAGGGAGCAGTACTTC
TRBV5-1	TRBD1	TRBJ2-2	-	CASSQTGAIGDTGELFF	TGCGCCAGCAGCCAGACAGGGGCCATAGGGGACACCGGGGAGCTGTTTTTT
TRBV4-1	TRBD1	TRBJ1-2	-	CASSKDRDYGYTF	TGCGCCAGCAGCAAAGACAGGGACTATGGCTACACCTTC
TRBV30	-	TRBJ2-7	-	CAWSVLGGYLDEQYF	TGTGCCTGGAGTGTACTTGGGGGGTATTTAGATGAGCAGTACTTC
TRBV19	-	TRBJ1-2	-	CASSKGLGYTF	TGTGCCAGTAGTAAGGGACTTGGCTACACCTTC
TRBV2	TRBD2	TRBJ2-5	-	CASILELAGGTQYF	TGTGCCAGCATCTTGGAACTAGCGGGGGGGACCCAGTACTTC
TRBV4-1	TRBD2	TRBJ2-1	-	CASSQVALGGRRWDEQFF	TGCGCCAGCAGCCAAGTGGCCTTGGGCGGGAGGAGGTGGGATGAGCAGTTCTTC
TRBV28	TRBD1	TRBJ1-1	-	CASPKDPPRQGVDTEAFF	TGTGCCTCACCTAAGGACCCGCCTCGACAGGGGGTGGACACTGAAGCTTTCTTT
TRBV28	TRBD2	TRBJ2-1	few	CASSLNPAGGTYNEQFF	TGTGCCAGCAGTCTAAACCCAGCGGGAGGGACATACAATGAGCAGTTCTTC
TRBV9	TRBD2	TRBJ2-7	-	CASSPTSGRAQFPAFEQYF	TGTGCCAGCAGCCCCACTAGCGGGAGGGCTCAGTTCCCCGCTTTCGAGCAGTACTTC
TRBV6-4	TRBD1	TRBJ1-1	-	CASSYGRGQGLMNTEAFF	TGTGCCAGCAGTTACGGGCGGGGACAGGGGTTGATGAACACTGAAGCTTTCTTT
TRBV11-2	-	TRBJ2-1	-	CASSLGLDNEQFF	TGTGCCAGCAGCTTAGGACTCGACAATGAGCAGTTCTTC
TRBV11-3	TRBD1	TRBJ2-7	-	CASGWTGITEQYF	TGTGCCAGCGGCTGGACAGGAATTACCGAGCAGTACTTC
TRBV7-9	-	TRBJ2-7	-	CASSPTGNGLDEQYF	TGTGCCAGCAGCCCCACAGGGAATGGGTTGGACGAGCAGTACTTC
TRBV19	-	TRBJ1-1	-	CASSTGPNTEAFF	TGTGCCAGTAGTACAGGGCCGAACACTGAAGCTTTCTTT
TRBV28	TRBD1	TRBJ1-2	-	CASSFRDSMDYTF	TGTGCCAGCAGTTTCCGGGACAGCATGGACTACACCTTC